A single sample is the source of the 9 T cell receptor beta chains below, sequenced in a study of cytomegalovirus exposure and HLA in healthy donors. Amplification used 60 Vbeta primers and 13 Jbeta primers. Clones were read by immunoSEQ multiplex PCR, and TCRdb kept only the in-frame ones, dropping some. The sample shows tens of thousands of clones, under 80% of them seen only once. Material: PBMCs. The origin of the receptors is a male donor in good health and CMV-seropositive.

This clone was seen a handful of times. This chain joins TRBV18 and TRBJ1-1, with 7 bases identical to TRBD1. The ends lost 1 base at V and 1 base at J; junction bases unmatched: 0. The CDR3 has 14 amino acids. Germline V CDR1 and CDR2: KGHSH, LQKENI. The CDR3, as DNA: TGTGCCAGCTCACCACAGGGGGCGAACACTGAAGCTTTCTTT. This gives the protein CASSPQGANTEAFF.

The chain is built from TRBV28 and TRBJ2-1; no clear D. The CDR3 totals 15 residues. With 2 bases removed from V and 6 bases from J, the gap between germline ends came to 14 bases. CDR1 is MDHEN, CDR2 SYDVKM, per germline. The CDR3 DNA reads as TGTGCCAGCAGTTTACCGTATACTGCGGCCAATGAGCAGTTCTTC. Encoded protein: CASSLPYTAANEQFF. Drawing the rest from reference TRBV28 and TRBJ2-1, the complete variable domain is DVKVTQSSRYLVKRTGEKVFLECVQDMDHENMFWYRQDPGLGLRLIYFSYDVKMKEKGDIPEGYSVSREKKERFSLILESASTNQTSMYLCASSLPYTAANEQFFGPGTRLTVL.

This sequence joins TRBV4-3 and TRBJ1-1; D possibly corresponds to TRBD1 (5 bases). Looked up from germline, CDR1 is LGHNA and CDR2 is YSLEER. CDR3 size: 15 residues. V lost 0 bases and J 6 bases, leaving 14 bases between the germline ends. The CDR3 DNA is TGCGCCAGCAGCCAAGATAGGGGAAAGAGCCCTGAAGCTTTCTTT. It yields the protein CASSQDRGKSPEAFF.

This rearrangement joins TRBV7-8 to TRBJ2-2; D uncertain. The CDR3 is 14 residues long. V lost 7 bases and J 6 bases, leaving 15 bases between the germline ends. Looked up from germline, CDR1 is SGHVS and CDR2 is FQNEAQ. The CDR3 region has the DNA TGTGCCAGCACCATAAATGAGATGGCCGGGGAGCTGTTTTTT. This gives the protein CASTINEMAGELFF.

V is TRBV7-8 and J is TRBJ2-7; D perhaps matches TRBD1 (5 bases). With 3 bases removed from V and 2 bases from J, the gap between germline ends came to 5 bases. The CDR3 sequence is 12 residues long. Germline V gene sequence: CDR1 SGHVS, CDR2 FQNEAQ. The CDR3 nucleotides read TGTGCCAGCAGCTTGACAGCCTACGAGCAGTACTTC. Its translation is CASSLTAYEQYF.

The V gene is TRBV7-8, the J gene TRBJ1-5, with TRBD1 identical over 10 bases. The CDR3 consists of 14 residues. V lost 2 bases and J lost 6; bases outside the gene matches: 1. In germline, CDR1 is SGHVS, CDR2 FQNEAQ. The CDR3 reads CASSLRDRGQPQHF. CDR3 DNA sequence: TGTGCCAGCAGCTTACGGGACAGGGGTCAGCCCCAGCATTTT.

The chain has TRBV7-3 and TRBJ1-1, with D possibly matching TRBD1 (6 bases). Germline CDR1 reads SGHTA; CDR2 reads FQGTGA. This CDR3 is built from 13 residues. The germline V and J ends were trimmed by 6 bases and 8 bases, with 16 bases remaining between them. CDR3 sequence: CASSSYRAGEAFF. The CDR3 region has the DNA TGTGCCAGCAGTTCGTACAGGGCCGGCGAAGCTTTCTTT.

V usage is TRBV28 and J usage is TRBJ2-5; TRBD1 matches 9 bases. The last part of the DNA fits TRBJ2-7 better; the J call may be wrong. This CDR3 has 17 amino acids. CDR1 and CDR2 from the germline V gene are MDHEN and SYDVKM. The CDR3 reads CASITSRWDRDSYEQYF. CDR3 in DNA: TGTGCCAGCATTACCTCCCGGTGGGACAGGGACTCCTACGAGCAGTACTTC.

This sequence joins TRBV5-1 and TRBJ2-5; D might be TRBD2 (6 bases). The germline V gene encodes CDR1 SGHRS and CDR2 YFSETQ. The CDR3 is made up of 16 amino acids. V lost 0 bases and J lost 2, with 14 bases in between. CDR3 DNA: TGCGCCAGCAGCTTGGCCGGAGGGGAGGAACAAGAGACCCAGTACTTC. It yields the protein CASSLAGGEEQETQYF.